The 14 T cell receptor beta chains in this list originate from one sample, sequenced in a study of CXCR3-negative and CXCR3-positive naive CD8 T cells. 5' RACE that incorporated UMI labels was used to prepare the TRB cDNA libraries. TCRdb re-called the 5' RACE reads and catalogs CDR3 proteins one per entry, DNA excluded. The table lists approximately 88,000 distinct CDR3 sequences, with around 1.7% in the top ten. The sequencing sample was made of naive CXCR3- CD8+ T cells from blood. Stated subset: CD45RO-CCR7+CD27+CD95- naive CD8+ T cells lacking CXCR3 (TNR3-). The origin of the receptors is a human donor in good health. Some clones in this sample may be carry-over from other donors' samples.

V usage is TRBV28 and J usage is TRBJ2-6. This CDR3 spans 16 amino acids. CDR1 is MDHEN and CDR2 is SYDVKM in the germline V gene. The CDR3 spells CASSPRTGFGANVLTF.

The chain employs TRBV29-1 and TRBJ2-3; checking the TCRdb D call of TRBD1 is not possible without DNA. The CDR3 covers 14 residues. From germline, CDR1 is SQVTM and CDR2 ANQGSEA. CDR3 protein: CSVSGQGTGDTQYF.

The chain links TRBV29-1 to TRBJ2-1. Germline CDR1 and CDR2: SQVTM and ANQGSEA. This CDR3 spans 15 amino acids. CDR3 amino acids: CSVEGAVSSYNEQFF.

The gene calls are TRBV28 and TRBJ2-7; TCRdb gives TRBD1 as the D gene, but with no DNA this cannot be confirmed. This CDR3 comprises 14 residues. CDR1 and CDR2 from the germline V gene are MDHEN and SYDVKM. The CDR3 region is CASSFPTGSYEQYF.

The V call is TRBV15, the J call TRBJ1-2. Germline V CDR1 and CDR2: LNHNV, YYDKDF (reference sequence). This CDR3 region has 13 residues. The CDR3 protein is CATSRDLAEFDTF.

This chain joins TRBV27 and TRBJ2-7. The CDR3 sequence is 13 residues long. Germline-derived CDR1 and CDR2 are MNHEY and SMNVEV (reference sequence). The CDR3 reads CASSSRFTYEQYF.

The chain has TRBV6-4 and TRBJ2-2; TCRdb reports TRBD2, a call that lacks DNA to check it against. The CDR3 is 16 amino acids. Germline V gives CDR1 MRHNA, CDR2 SNTAGT. The chain's CDR3 is CASSDSTSGLTGELFF.

The chain links TRBV29-1 to TRBJ2-7; TCRdb proposes TRBD1, but this gene call is untestable without DNA. Germline V lookup: CDR1 SQVTM, CDR2 ANQGSEA. The CDR3 extends over 11 amino acids. CDR3 protein: CSVPGTYEQYF.

The J gene is TRBJ1-1, the V gene TRBV5-1. Germline CDR1 is SGHRS and CDR2 is YFSETQ. The CDR3 is 11 amino acids. The CDR3: CASSLGSEAFF.

V gene TRBV12-3 or TRBV12-4 combines with J gene TRBJ1-5; TCRdb's D call, TRBD1, is unchecked because there is no DNA. This CDR3 spans 18 amino acids. This chain's CDR3 is CASSFTPGTGFSNQPQHF.

The rearrangement uses TRBV12-3 or TRBV12-4 and TRBJ1-2; TCRdb returns TRBD1, unconfirmable since there is no DNA. The CDR3 spans 14 residues. CDR3 residues: CASSPPGGVDGYTF.

V is TRBV19 and J is TRBJ1-1; TCRdb selects TRBD1, and the lack of DNA leaves this call unchecked. The CDR3 has 15 residues. Germline-derived CDR1 and CDR2 are LNHDA and SQIVND (reference sequence). This CDR3 is CASSPGQGIGTEAFF.

V gene TRBV9 combines with J gene TRBJ2-1; no DNA is available, so the TRBD2 call from TCRdb remains unchecked. Looked up from germline, CDR1 is SGDLS and CDR2 is YYNGEE. This CDR3 is built from 16 residues. The CDR3 protein is CASSEPLAGAQNEQFF.

The chain recombines TRBV6-5 with TRBJ2-1; TCRdb's D gene call, TRBD1, goes unchecked for lack of DNA. CDR3 length: 15 residues. Germline V gene sequence: CDR1 MNHEY, CDR2 SVGAGI. This CDR3 is CASSYGFYGANEQFF.